The sequence of this TCR beta chain was determined in a study of blood T cell repertoires in COVID-19. Authors' data handling: The authors estimated nucleated cell counts from reference gene primer amplification. The method was immunoSEQ multiplex PCR; TCRdb's version includes in-frame clones alone and lacks a portion of them. V, J and clone size are taken as reported in that table, and D and trimming were inferred from the DNA itself. The sample carries about 380,000 clones, about 80% recorded once. The CDR3 covers 15 residues. Germline CDR1 reads MNHEY; CDR2 reads SVGEGT. V was pared by 6 bases and J by 7 bases, with 6 bases of the junction left unmatched. This clone was counted only a few times.

The sequenced material came from peripheral blood. The TCR sequence derives from a human donor with acute or convalescent COVID-19. The donor label of this sample is uncertain. The chain couples TRBV6-2 or TRBV6-3 to TRBJ2-3; 14 bases agree with TRBD2. The CDR3 DNA is TGTGCCAGCAGCCGACTAGCGGGGGGGCTTTATACGCAGTATTTT. Translated, it gives CASSRLAGGLYTQYF.